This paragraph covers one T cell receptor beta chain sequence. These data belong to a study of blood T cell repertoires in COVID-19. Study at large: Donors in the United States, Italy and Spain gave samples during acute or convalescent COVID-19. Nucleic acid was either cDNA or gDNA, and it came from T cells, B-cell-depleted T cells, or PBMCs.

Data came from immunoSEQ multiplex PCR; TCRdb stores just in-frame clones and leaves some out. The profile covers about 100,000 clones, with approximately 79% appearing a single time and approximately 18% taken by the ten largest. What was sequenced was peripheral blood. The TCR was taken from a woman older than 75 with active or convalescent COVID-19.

The CDR3 sequence is CASSLDMYQPQHF. The CDR3 nucleotides read TGTGCCAGCAGCCTCGACATGTATCAGCCCCAGCATTTT. The chain couples TRBV7-9 to TRBJ1-5; D ambiguous. This CDR3 has 13 amino acids. CDR1 and CDR2 from the germline V gene are SEHNR and FQNEAQ (reference sequence). Trimming left V 5 bases short and J 5 bases short, with 10 bases between.